The 21 T cell receptor beta chains below come from one sample, sequenced in a study of control samples from healthy donors and cancer patients. Clones were sequenced by immunoSEQ multiplex PCR, and TCRdb holds only the in-frame ones, with some missing. The sample lists roughly 76,000 clones, around 94% occurring once. The sample consisted of blood. These TCRs come from a middle-aged woman in good health.

The chain is built from TRBV5-8 and TRBJ1-6, with D possibly matching TRBD1 (6 bases). CDR1 is SGHTS, CDR2 YDEGEE, per germline. V lost 3 bases and J lost 10, with 14 bases in between. This CDR3 is 14 amino acids long. For the CDR3, the DNA is TGTGCCAGCAGCTCGACCCGGGGGGGCTCACCCCTCCACTTT. Translating it yields CASSSTRGGSPLHF.

The chain employs TRBV19 and TRBJ1-5; 9 nucleotides line up with TRBD1. The ends lost 9 bases at V and 4 bases at J; junction bases unmatched: 7. The CDR3 loop spans 14 amino acids. Germline values: CDR1 LNHDA, CDR2 SQIVND (reference sequence). CDR3 amino acids: CASHVDRGNQPQHF. The CDR3 DNA sequence: TGTGCCAGCCACGTCGACAGGGGGAATCAGCCCCAGCATTTT.

This clone has just one count. The chain has TRBV27 and TRBJ1-2, with 7 bases identical to TRBD1. CDR1 and CDR2 (germline): MNHEY, SMNVEV (reference sequence). The V segment lost 3 bases and the J segment 1 base; nucleotides outside the gene matches: 8. This CDR3 region has 16 residues. The CDR3 DNA sequence: TGTGCCAGCAGTTTGCTAGGGACAGTGCATAACTATGGCTACACCTTC. It encodes CASSLLGTVHNYGYTF.

This clone was seen a handful of times. The J gene is TRBJ2-2, the V gene TRBV25-1; 7 bases are a match to TRBD2. The germline V gene has CDR1 MGHDK and CDR2 SYGVNS. With 5 bases clipped from V and 4 bases from J, the junction kept 7 bases outside the gene matches. CDR3 length equals 15 residues. Here the CDR3 reads CASSPPGEGTGELFF. The CDR3 DNA reads TGTGCCAGCAGTCCTCCCGGGGAGGGCACCGGGGAGCTGTTTTTT.

This chain links TRBV7-8 with TRBJ2-1, with TRBD2 matching 9 bases. Per the germline V gene, CDR1 is SGHVS and CDR2 is FQNEAQ. The V segment lost 5 bases and the J segment 15 bases; nucleotides outside the gene matches: 8. The CDR3 is 12 amino acids. The CDR3 loop is CASSHSGSFRFF. CDR3 DNA: TGTGCCAGCAGCCATAGCGGGAGCTTCCGGTTCTTC. Drawing the rest from reference TRBV7-8 and TRBJ2-1, the complete variable domain is GAGVSQSPRYKVAKRGQDVALRCDPISGHVSLFWYQQALGQGPEFLTYFQNEAQLDKSGLPSDRFFAERPEGSVSTLKIQRTQQEDSAVYLCASSHSGSFRFFGPGTRLTVL.

CDR3 amino acids: CASSLWAGNTEAFF. Here the CDR3 DNA reads TGTGCCAGCAGTTTATGGGCGGGGAACACTGAAGCTTTCTTT. The rearrangement uses TRBV28 and TRBJ1-1; no firm D call. The V gene's germline CDR1 is MDHEN and CDR2 SYDVKM. V was cut by 0 bases and J by 1 base, with 6 bases left in between. The CDR3 loop spans 14 amino acids.

V and J are TRBV2 and TRBJ1-2, with a tentative D call TRBD1 (5 bases). Trimming took off 6 bases at V and 3 bases at J, with 14 bases between the two ends. The CDR3 is made up of 14 amino acids. The germline gives CDR1 SNHLY, CDR2 FYNNEI. The CDR3 is CASSSRDGHYGYTF. The CDR3 coding sequence is TGTGCCAGCAGCAGCCGGGACGGCCACTATGGCTACACCTTC. Full variable domain (rest looked up from reference TRBV2 and TRBJ1-2): EPEVTQTPSHQVTQMGQEVILRCVPISNHLYFYWYRQILGQKVEFLVSFYNNEISEKSEIFDDQFSVERPDGSNFTLKIRSTKLEDSAMYFCASSSRDGHYGYTFGSGTRLTVV.

This clone showed up just once. The J gene is TRBJ2-7, the V gene TRBV7-8, with D tentatively TRBD1 or TRBD2 (6 bases each). Trimming left V 1 base short and J 0 bases short, with 16 bases between. Looked up from germline, CDR1 is SGHVS and CDR2 is FQNEAQ. CDR3 length: 17 amino acids. The CDR3: CASSLVTGRGPSYEQYF. CDR3 bases: TGTGCCAGCAGCTTAGTAACGGGCCGGGGGCCCTCCTACGAGCAGTACTTC.

This clone has a handful of counts. Within the sample, other DNA sequences also encode this same CDR3. Written as DNA, the CDR3 is TGTGCCAGCAGTCCACAGGGAGCAGAGACCCAGTACTTC. It encodes CASSPQGAETQYF. V usage is TRBV6-2 or TRBV6-3 and J usage is TRBJ2-5; D may be TRBD1 (6 bases). V dropped 5 bases and J dropped 4 bases, with 11 bases sitting between them. The CDR3 is 13 residues long. The V gene's germline CDR1 is MNHEY and CDR2 SVGEGT.

The CDR3 sequence is CASSVASGSGTGELFF. CDR3 sequence (DNA): TGTGCCAGCAGCGTAGCTAGCGGGAGTGGGACCGGGGAGCTGTTTTTT. The rearrangement links TRBV9 to TRBJ2-2, with 10 bases aligning to TRBD2. Germline V gene sequence: CDR1 SGDLS, CDR2 YYNGEE. Germline trimming cut 0 bases from V and 5 bases from J; bases unmatched to any gene: 4. The CDR3 is 16 residues long.

The chain has TRBV18 and TRBJ2-7; weak D call: TRBD2 (7 bases). CDR1 KGHSH and CDR2 LQKENI come from the germline V gene. V was pared by 2 bases and J by 2 bases, with 13 bases between. The CDR3 has 15 amino acids. CDR3 in amino acids: CASSPGEGVTYEQYF. CDR3 DNA sequence: TGTGCCAGCTCACCAGGGGAGGGGGTGACCTACGAGCAGTACTTC.

V gene TRBV21-1 combines with J gene TRBJ2-3; TRBD2 is the table's D call and was not checked against the DNA. TRBV21-1 is a pseudogene locus. The CDR3 runs to 17 residues. The CDR3 nucleotides are TGTGCCAGCAGCAAAGTCGCCGAGGGCAGGCCCACAGATACGCAGTATTTT. Translating gives CASSKVAEGRPTDTQYF.

This clone has only a few counts. This CDR3 is CASNRQITGELFF. The CDR3 DNA is TGTGCCAGCAACCGACAAATCACCGGGGAGCTGTTTTTT. This chain joins TRBV6-6 and TRBJ2-2; D is unresolved. This CDR3 region has 13 residues. Germline assignment: CDR1 MNHNY and CDR2 SVGAGI (reference sequence). V lost 7 bases, J lost 4 bases, and 10 bases lay in between.

The rearrangement joins TRBV18 to TRBJ1-4; D unclear. Germline lookup yields CDR1 KGHSH and CDR2 LQKENI. Trimming cost V 2 bases and J 12 bases, with 10 bases left between them. The CDR3 has 12 residues. CDR3 amino acids: CASSPSDVELFF. The DNA for the CDR3 is TGTGCCAGCTCACCATCGGACGTGGAACTGTTTTTT. Combining the CDR3 with reference TRBV18 and TRBJ1-4 gives the whole variable domain NAGVMQNPRHLVRRRGQEARLRCSPMKGHSHVYWYRQLPEEGLKFMVYLQKENIIDESGMPKERFSAEFPKEGPSILRIQQVVRGDSAAYFCASSPSDVELFFGSGTQLSVL.

The genes are TRBV18 and TRBJ2-1; D is unclear. CDR1 KGHSH and CDR2 LQKENI come from the germline V gene. The CDR3 has 13 amino acids. V was cut by 10 bases and J by 5 bases, with 15 bases left in between. CDR3 DNA sequence: TGTGCCATCCGACTGGATTTTCACAATGAGCAGTTCTTC. This gives the protein CAIRLDFHNEQFF.

This chain connects TRBV2 to TRBJ1-2, with TRBD1 identical over 7 bases. The V and J ends lost 9 bases and 8 bases, in that order; junction bases with no gene match: 15. The V gene's germline CDR1 is SNHLY and CDR2 FYNNEI. The CDR3 runs 14 residues. For the CDR3, the DNA is TGTGCCAGGGAGACAGGGTTGGCCCAGGGGGGCTACACCTTC. This encodes CARETGLAQGGYTF. The complete variable domain, with remaining parts taken from reference TRBV2 and TRBJ1-2, reads EPEVTQTPSHQVTQMGQEVILRCVPISNHLYFYWYRQILGQKVEFLVSFYNNEISEKSEIFDDQFSVERPDGSNFTLKIRSTKLEDSAMYFCARETGLAQGGYTFGSGTRLTVV.

The gene calls are TRBV3-1 (or the pseudogene TRBV3-2) and TRBJ2-1; D call uncertain. The ends were cut back, 0 bases at V and 9 bases at J, with 12 bases in the middle. Germline values: CDR1 LGHDT, CDR2 YNNKEL (reference sequence). The CDR3 covers 14 residues. The chain's CDR3 is CASSQEEGLGEQFF. As DNA, the CDR3 is TGTGCCAGCAGCCAAGAAGAAGGGCTGGGTGAGCAGTTCTTC.

The chain employs TRBV6-4 and TRBJ2-3; TRBD2 matches at 13 bases. The CDR3 length is 16 residues. Trimming removed 5 bases from V and 1 base from J; junction bases left unmatched: 3. Germline V gene sequence: CDR1 MRHNA, CDR2 SNTAGT. CDR3 nucleotides: TGTGCCAGCAGTTTTGGGACTAGCGGGGGCACAGATACGCAGTATTTT. This gives the protein CASSFGTSGGTDTQYF.

The V gene is TRBV2, the J gene TRBJ2-2, with 10 bases lining up with TRBD2. V lost 7 bases to trimming and J lost 6 bases; unmatched junction nucleotides: 14. The germline V gene has CDR1 SNHLY and CDR2 FYNNEI. The CDR3 has 17 amino acids. The CDR3 bases are TGTGCCAGCATTCTCCAGCGGGGGGGCCAACACGCCGGGGAGCTGTTTTTT. Translating gives CASILQRGGQHAGELFF.

V usage is TRBV27 and J usage is TRBJ2-7; D remains unclear. V lost 8 bases to trimming and J lost 7 bases, with 15 bases between them. The germline gives CDR1 MNHEY, CDR2 SMNVEV (reference sequence). This CDR3 is built from 12 residues. CDR3: CASGPPYLEQYF. In DNA form, the CDR3 reads TGTGCCAGCGGGCCCCCATACCTGGAGCAGTACTTC.

The V and J genes are TRBV27 and TRBJ2-3; 7 nucleotides align to TRBD2. This CDR3 spans 14 amino acids. Per germline, CDR1 MNHEY and CDR2 SMNVEV (reference sequence). V lost 2 bases, J lost 5 bases, and 4 bases stayed unmatched. The CDR3 nucleotides read TGTGCCAGCAGTTTAGGGGTAGCGGGAGATACGCAGTATTTT. It yields the protein CASSLGVAGDTQYF.